These 28 T cell receptor beta chains came from one sample sequenced in a study of T cells in Graves' hyperthyroidism and ophthalmopathy. The CDR3 regions of TCR beta were amplified from RNA transcripts. Using the HTBI primer set, a first-round RT-PCR was run on the TCR CDR3. From the multiplex PCR reads, TCRdb called clonotypes with MiXCR, one entry per CDR3 protein. Of 500,000 to 550,000 distinct CDR3 sequences in the sample, about a fifth are singletons; the top ten hold about a quarter. Sequenced material: blood. All receptors come from a man aged 18 to 29 with Graves' hyperthyroidism.

This clonotype came up once. For the CDR3, the DNA is TGTGCCAGCAGCTTAGAGGATCGACGTCAACCCTACACCTTC. Amino acid sequence: CASSLEDRRQPYTF. This chain joins TRBV7-2 and TRBJ1-2, with D unresolved. The germline V gene has CDR1 SGHTA and CDR2 FQGNSA. This CDR3 is built from 14 residues. V lost 1 base, J lost 10 bases, and 16 bases lay in between.

This clonotype was observed at least ten times. J is TRBJ2-7 and V is TRBV28; D is uncertain. The V gene's germline CDR1 is MDHEN and CDR2 SYDVKM. CDR3 length: 14 amino acids. V was shortened by 5 bases and J by 9 bases, with 20 bases between the two germline ends. In nucleotides, the CDR3 is TGTGCCAGCAGTAAGACGGTGCCCTACGAGTGGCAGTACTTC. Its translation is CASSKTVPYEWQYF.

The rearrangement uses TRBV6-2 or TRBV6-3 and TRBJ2-5; 9 bases map to TRBD2. V shed 0 bases, J shed 1 base, and the junction held 6 bases outside the gene matches. The CDR3 spans 17 residues. Germline assignment: CDR1 MNHEY and CDR2 SVGEGT. The CDR3 DNA reads as TGTGCCAGCAGTTACTCCTGGTCAGCGGGGGGCCAAGAGACCCAGTACTTC. It encodes CASSYSWSAGGQETQYF.

This clonotype was observed at least ten times. The chain combines TRBV28 with TRBJ1-2; no reliable D call. V lost 2 bases and J lost 0, with 10 bases in between. The CDR3 sequence is 15 residues long. Germline CDR1 is MDHEN and CDR2 is SYDVKM. CDR3: CASSLEGRANYGYTF. The CDR3 coding sequence is TGTGCCAGCAGTTTAGAGGGTCGAGCTAACTATGGCTACACCTTC.

This clonotype was found many times. The CDR3: CASRTQVWNSPLHF. CDR3 nucleotides: TGTGCCAGCAGAACACAGGTTTGGAATTCACCCCTCCACTTT. V is TRBV6-1 and J is TRBJ1-6, with TRBD1 as a possible D gene (5 bases). The CDR3 spans 14 residues. The germline V gene encodes CDR1 MNHNS and CDR2 SASEGT. V was trimmed by 6 bases and J by 7 bases, leaving 13 bases between them.

At least ten counts were recorded for this clonotype. Possible read error: a much larger clone is one base away. The chain recombines TRBV6-5 with TRBJ1-2; D gene unclear. The CDR3 extends over 15 amino acids. Germline assignment: CDR1 MNHEY and CDR2 SVGAGI. The V end lost 0 bases, the J end lost 4 bases, and 12 bases lay between the germline ends. The CDR3 loop reads CASSYSRLGGYGYTF. The DNA for the CDR3 is TGTGCCAGCAGTTACTCCCGCCTCGGAGGCTATGGCTACACCTTC.

The chain carries TRBV15 and TRBJ1-2, with D unclear. The CDR3 totals 15 residues. The V gene lost 0 bases and the J gene lost 0 bases, with 8 bases spanning the gap. The germline CDR1 and CDR2 sequences are LNHNV and YYDKDF (reference sequence). The CDR3 region is CATSRDLQTNYGYTF. DNA of the CDR3: TGTGCCACCAGCAGAGATTTGCAGACTAACTATGGCTACACCTTC.

This clonotype was seen many times. The chain links TRBV28 to TRBJ1-3; 7 nucleotides agree with TRBD1. Unmatched junction bases numbered 9, after V lost 8 bases and J lost 2 bases. Germline CDR1 and CDR2: MDHEN and SYDVKM. The CDR3 is made up of 15 amino acids. As DNA, the CDR3 is TGTGCCAGCGGCCCTCCCGGGACAGCTGGAAACACCATATATTTT. It specifies CASGPPGTAGNTIYF.

J is TRBJ2-5 and V is TRBV18; possible D gene TRBD1, 6 bases. CDR1 KGHSH and CDR2 LQKENI come from the germline V gene. The V end lost 3 bases, the J end lost 5 bases, and 19 bases lay between the germline ends. The CDR3 has 16 residues. CDR3 loop: CASSPRRIGTSETQYF. Here the CDR3 DNA reads TGTGCCAGCTCACCCCGCCGGATCGGGACATCGGAGACCCAGTACTTC.

This clonotype was counted at least ten times. A read error may be the cause here, since a much bigger clone is one base away. This chain uses TRBV6-2 or TRBV6-3 with TRBJ1-1; TRBD1 aligns across 7 bases. V lost 8 bases and J lost 5; bases outside the gene matches: 11. Germline loops: CDR1 MNHEY, CDR2 SVGEGT. CDR3 size: 14 residues. The chain's CDR3 is CASGPLTGRTEAFF. DNA for the CDR3: TGTGCCAGCGGCCCTTTGACAGGGAGGACTGAAGCTTTCTTT.

This clonotype has a handful of counts. The chain uses TRBV7-6 and TRBJ1-5, with TRBD1 as a possible D gene (5 bases). The CDR3 runs to 14 residues. The germline gives CDR1 SGHVS, CDR2 FNYEAQ. Trimming removed 5 bases from V and 7 bases from J, with 15 bases in between. The CDR3 sequence is CASSPSEGLQPQHF. The CDR3 DNA sequence: TGTGCCAGCAGCCCCAGCGAGGGGTTGCAGCCCCAGCATTTT. Full variable domain (outside the CDR3, taken from reference TRBV7-6 and TRBJ1-5): GAGVSQSPRYKVTKRGQDVALRCDPISGHVSLYWYRQALGQGPEFLTYFNYEAQQDKSGLPNDRFSAERPEGSISTLTIQRTEQRDSAMYRCASSPSEGLQPQHFGDGTRLSIL.

At least ten counts were recorded for this clonotype. The chain has TRBV2 and TRBJ2-7; D is possibly TRBD1 (6 bases). The germline CDR1 and CDR2 sequences are SNHLY and FYNNEI. The CDR3 sequence is 13 residues long. Trimming took off 3 bases at V and 6 bases at J, with 12 bases between the two ends. The CDR3 loop reads CASSEQGMGEQYF. In DNA form, the CDR3 reads TGTGCCAGCAGTGAGCAGGGGATGGGCGAGCAGTACTTC.

This clonotype was seen ten or more times. The chain links TRBV5-6 to TRBJ2-7; 11 bases match TRBD1. J gave up 5 bases and V 4 bases, and 8 bases lay outside the gene matches. CDR3 length: 15 amino acids. Germline V gene data show CDR1 as SGHDT and CDR2 as YYEEEE. The CDR3 DNA is TGTGCCAGCAGCGAGGGACAGGGGGTGAGCCACGAGCAGTACTTC. Protein: CASSEGQGVSHEQYF. Complete variable domain (other parts from reference TRBV5-6 and TRBJ2-7): DAGVTQSPTHLIKTRGQQVTLRCSPKSGHDTVSWYQQALGQGPQFIFQYYEEEERQRGNFPDRFSGHQFPNYSSELNVNALLLGDSALYLCASSEGQGVSHEQYFGPGTRLTVT.

This clonotype was observed many times. V gene TRBV29-1 combines with J gene TRBJ2-2; 9 bases align to TRBD2. V dropped 7 bases and J dropped 0; count of bases not matched to a gene: 6. The germline V gene encodes CDR1 SQVTM and CDR2 ANQGSEA. The length of the CDR3 is 15 residues. CDR3 sequence: CSARRTSANTGELFF. In DNA, the CDR3 is TGCAGCGCTCGCCGGACTAGCGCGAACACCGGGGAGCTGTTTTTT.

This clonotype appeared a few times. The rearrangement joins TRBV28 to TRBJ2-7; D ambiguous. This CDR3 is 14 amino acids long. The germline V gene encodes CDR1 MDHEN and CDR2 SYDVKM. Trimming left V 4 bases short and J 2 bases short, with 12 bases between. The CDR3: CASSSSTVTYEQYF. The CDR3 DNA is TGTGCCAGCAGTTCTTCTACGGTGACCTACGAGCAGTACTTC.

This clonotype was recorded many times. V gene TRBV12-3 or TRBV12-4 combines with J gene TRBJ1-2; D is possibly TRBD1 (5 bases). V was shortened by 7 bases and J by 2 bases, with 17 bases between the two germline ends. The CDR3 is 15 amino acids. CDR3 protein: CASTSGPRRNYGYTF. The DNA of the CDR3 is TGTGCCAGCACTTCGGGGCCGCGCCGGAACTATGGCTACACCTTC.

A few counts support this clonotype. The CDR3 loop is CASSTPPSPNTEAFF. Here the CDR3 DNA reads TGTGCCAGCAGTACCCCCCCGAGTCCGAACACTGAAGCTTTCTTT. The chain has TRBV6-1 and TRBJ1-1; D is unresolved. This CDR3 comprises 15 residues. V was pared by 5 bases and J by 1 base, with 14 bases between. CDR1 is MNHNS and CDR2 is SASEGT in the germline V gene.

This clonotype appeared a few times. The genes are TRBV12-3 or TRBV12-4 and TRBJ2-7; 7 nucleotides line up with TRBD2. The CDR3 contains 14 residues. After removal of 3 bases from V and 0 bases from J, the junction contained 2 bases not matched to a gene. CDR3 sequence (DNA): TGTGCCAGCAGTTTCACTAGCGCCTCCTACGAGCAGTACTTC. Its translation is CASSFTSASYEQYF.

This clonotype was seen repeatedly, ten times or more. The chain uses TRBV2 and TRBJ2-5; 8 bases agree with TRBD1. The CDR3 runs to 13 residues. The germline V gene encodes CDR1 SNHLY and CDR2 FYNNEI. V lost 5 bases and J lost 2; bases outside the gene matches: 1. DNA of the CDR3: TGTGCCAGCAGTTGGGACAGGCAAGAGACCCAGTACTTC. This codes for CASSWDRQETQYF.

This clonotype was recorded many times. The gene calls are TRBV6-1 and TRBJ1-2, with a possible D match to TRBD1 (6 bases). The CDR3 runs to 15 residues. Looked up from germline, CDR1 is MNHNS and CDR2 is SASEGT. V gave up 6 bases and J gave up 0 bases, with 14 bases separating them. The CDR3 loop is CASRGWTDSNYGYTF. The CDR3 DNA follows: TGTGCCAGCAGAGGATGGACAGACTCTAACTATGGCTACACCTTC.

V is TRBV20-1 and J is TRBJ1-1; 9 positions match TRBD1. The V gene end was trimmed by 3 bases and the J gene end by 2 bases; junction bases not matched to a gene: 13. This CDR3 is 17 amino acids long. Germline V lookup: CDR1 DFQATT, CDR2 SNEGSKA (reference sequence). The CDR3 region is CSASAFRGTGTNTEAFF. The CDR3 nucleotides read TGCAGTGCTAGTGCTTTCCGGGGGACAGGGACAAACACTGAAGCTTTCTTT.

The chain joins TRBV6-5 to TRBJ1-2, with D maybe TRBD1 (6 bases). This CDR3 has 14 residues. V lost 3 bases, J lost 8 bases, and 16 bases lay in between. The V gene's germline CDR1 is MNHEY and CDR2 SVGAGI. Written as DNA, the CDR3 is TGTGCCAGCAGTTATTCCGGGACACCGAACGGCTACACCTTC. Translated: CASSYSGTPNGYTF.

The V gene is TRBV7-8, the J gene TRBJ1-5, with 7 bases that match TRBD1. The CDR3 runs to 16 residues. The ends lost 5 bases at V and 6 bases at J; junction bases unmatched: 13. Germline V gives CDR1 SGHVS, CDR2 FQNEAQ. DNA of the CDR3: TGTGCCAGCAGCCCGCTCCGAACAGACAGGGCTCAGCCCCAGCATTTT. Amino acids: CASSPLRTDRAQPQHF.

The chain uses TRBV7-9 and TRBJ2-7; 7 bases map to TRBD2. The CDR3 length is 15 residues. Germline values: CDR1 SEHNR, CDR2 FQNEAQ (reference sequence). V shed 0 bases and J 3 bases; nucleotides not matched to a gene: 5. The CDR3 DNA reads TGTGCCAGCAGCTTAGCCGCGTCGGGGGGCTACGAGCAGTACTTC. It yields the protein CASSLAASGGYEQYF.

This clonotype has a count of ten or more. The V call is TRBV6-5, the J call TRBJ2-7; TRBD2 matches 8 bases. The CDR3 contains 15 residues. Per the germline V gene, CDR1 is MNHEY and CDR2 is SVGAGI. With 4 bases clipped from V and 0 bases from J, the junction kept 5 bases outside the gene matches. CDR3 bases: TGTGCCAGCAGTTTGGGACTAGGGGGCTCCTACGAGCAGTACTTC. Amino acids: CASSLGLGGSYEQYF.

Of note for this clonotype: The germline gene is not matched at one end of the junction; a read error may be the cause. The chain recombines TRBV28 with TRBJ1-1; D is unclear. The CDR3 is 15 residues long. Germline V gene lookup returns CDR1 MDHEN and CDR2 SYDVKM. The CDR3 DNA is TGTGCCAGCAGTTCCTTTGGGATGAGGAACACTGAAGCTTGCTTT. Translation gives CASSSFGMRNTEACF.

This clonotype was counted many times. The J gene is TRBJ1-2, the V gene TRBV27; perhaps TRBD1 as D (5 bases). The CDR3 contains 15 residues. V was pared by 5 bases and J by 3 bases, with 16 bases between. Germline V gene sequence: CDR1 MNHEY, CDR2 SMNVEV (reference sequence). CDR3 region: CASSLWAGADYGYTF. CDR3 coding DNA: TGTGCCAGCAGTCTATGGGCCGGGGCGGACTATGGCTACACCTTC.

This clonotype has at least ten counts. For the CDR3, the DNA is TGTGCCAGCAGTGAACAGGGGACAGGACGGAACACTGAAGCTTTCTTT. Its translation is CASSEQGTGRNTEAFF. The V and J genes are TRBV6-1 and TRBJ1-1; 8 nucleotides match TRBD1. The CDR3 contains 16 residues. After removal of 2 bases from V and 1 base from J, the junction contained 6 bases not matched to a gene. The germline V gene has CDR1 MNHNS and CDR2 SASEGT.